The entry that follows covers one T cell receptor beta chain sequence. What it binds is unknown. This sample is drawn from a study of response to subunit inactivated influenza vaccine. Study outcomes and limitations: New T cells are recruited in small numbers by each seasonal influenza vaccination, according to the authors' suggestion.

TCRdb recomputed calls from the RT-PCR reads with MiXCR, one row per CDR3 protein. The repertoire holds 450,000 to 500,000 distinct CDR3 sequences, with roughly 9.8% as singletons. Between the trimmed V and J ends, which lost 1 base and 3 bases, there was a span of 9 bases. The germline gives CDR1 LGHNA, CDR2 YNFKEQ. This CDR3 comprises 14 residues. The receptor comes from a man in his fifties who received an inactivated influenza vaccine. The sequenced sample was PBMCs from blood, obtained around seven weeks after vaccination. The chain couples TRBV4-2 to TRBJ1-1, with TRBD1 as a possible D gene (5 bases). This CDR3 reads CASSQAGGDTEAFF. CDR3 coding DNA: TGTGCCAGCAGCCAAGCGGGGGGAGACACTGAAGCTTTCTTT.